One and the same sample provided the 5 T cell receptor beta chains below, sequenced in a study of blood T cell repertoires in COVID-19 (dated by TCRdb to 2019 to 2021). The protocol used for the library was the immunoSEQ multiplex PCR assay. TCRdb holds this immuneACCESS table with in-frame rearrangements only. Some clones are missing; in checked studies, unresolved V genes explain under half, and the rest has no known cause. The sample table shows under 300,000 clones, and approximately 87% are seen once. The ten largest clones represent 6.2% of the sample. The sequencing input was peripheral blood. The receptors originated from a man aged 55 to 69 with acute or convalescent COVID-19.

The V gene is TRBV5-6, the J gene TRBJ2-3; the match to TRBD1 covers 10 bases. Losses at the gene ends were 2 bases for V and 1 base for J; bases not matched to a gene: 7. CDR3 length equals 17 residues. Per the germline V gene, CDR1 is SGHDT and CDR2 is YYEEEE. CDR3 residues: CASSLATGTGGTDTQYF. The CDR3, as DNA: TGTGCCAGCAGCTTAGCAACCGGGACAGGGGGCACAGATACGCAGTATTTT.

This clone showed up just once. This chain links TRBV11-3 with TRBJ1-2; weak D call: TRBD1 (6 bases). V was cut by 5 bases and J by 1 base, with 23 bases left in between. CDR1 SGHNT and CDR2 YENEEA come from the germline V gene. This CDR3 contains 18 residues. Here the CDR3 DNA reads TGTGCCAGCAGCCTTTCGGGGGGGGCCGCTCGGATTAACTATGGCTACACCTTC. Translating it yields CASSLSGGAARINYGYTF.

The V call is TRBV4-3, the J call TRBJ2-7; 12 nucleotides line up with TRBD2. Germline V gene data show CDR1 as LGHNA and CDR2 as YSLEER. CDR3 length equals 14 residues. V shed 8 bases and J 1 base; nucleotides not matched to a gene: 3. The chain's CDR3 is CASSSGRGSYEQYF. The CDR3 bases are TGCGCCAGCTCTAGCGGGAGGGGATCCTACGAGCAGTACTTC.

This chain connects TRBV3-1 (or the pseudogene TRBV3-2) to TRBJ2-7; 7 bases align to TRBD2. V was clipped by 0 bases and J by 0 bases; unmatched bases: 5. The CDR3 extends over 16 amino acids. Germline V gene lookup returns CDR1 LGHDT and CDR2 YNNKEL (reference sequence). CDR3 in DNA: TGTGCCAGCAGCCAAGATACCCAGCGGGGCTCCTACGAGCAGTACTTC. Encoded protein: CASSQDTQRGSYEQYF.

The chain uses TRBV7-2 and TRBJ1-6; no definite D call. The CDR3 is 12 amino acids. Trimming shortened V by 4 bases and J by 7 bases, and 5 bases separated the two germline ends. Germline CDR1 is SGHTA and CDR2 is FQGNSA. CDR3 nucleotides: TGTGCCAGCAGCTCTTCCAATTCACCCCTCCACTTT. It yields the protein CASSSSNSPLHF.